These 20 T cell receptor beta chains were all obtained from the same sample, sequenced in a study of T cells in Graves' hyperthyroidism and ophthalmopathy. TCR beta CDR3 regions were amplified from RNA transcripts. RT-PCR in the first round (using the HTBI primer set) targeted the TCR CDR3. Each CDR3 protein is one row after TCRdb ran MiXCR on the multiplex PCR reads. This sample has 200,000 to 300,000 distinct CDR3 sequences; more than 20% occur once, and the top ten carry 35% to 40%. The sample taken for sequencing was blood. The receptors come from a woman aged 40 to 49 with Graves' ophthalmopathy.

V gene TRBV20-1 combines with J gene TRBJ2-4; 13 bases are a match to TRBD2. Trimming at V came to 1 base and at J to 8 bases, leaving 17 bases not matched to a gene. This CDR3 contains 19 residues. CDR1 is DFQATT, CDR2 SNEGSKA, per germline (reference sequence). DNA for the CDR3: TGCAGTGCTAGAGGGTTTCGGACTAGCGGGGGAGCTCCTGTGGACATTCAGTACTTC. Translating it yields CSARGFRTSGGAPVDIQYF.

This clonotype occurred many times. This chain links TRBV10-2 with TRBJ2-3, with TRBD2 matching 9 bases. Germline V gives CDR1 WSHSY, CDR2 SAAADI. Germline trimming cut 6 bases from V and 6 bases from J; bases unmatched to any gene: 10. The CDR3 runs 15 residues. CDR3 sequence (DNA): TGCGCCAGCAGCAGTCGTGTAGCGGGAGCTGATACGCAGTATTTT. Protein sequence: CASSSRVAGADTQYF.

This clonotype was observed many times. The chain has TRBV30 and TRBJ2-2; D is uncertain. The germline gives CDR1 GTSNPN, CDR2 SVGIG (reference sequence). This CDR3 is 11 amino acids long. V was clipped by 1 base and J by 7 bases, with 4 bases between them. In nucleotides, the CDR3 is TGTGCCTGGAGTGAGGGCGGGGAGCTGTTTTTT. Translated, it gives CAWSEGGELFF.

This clonotype was seen repeatedly, ten times or more. CDR3 protein: CASNPGLRYEGYTF. CDR3 nucleotides: TGTGCCAGCAATCCGGGACTTCGCTATGAAGGCTACACCTTC. The gene calls are TRBV12-3 or TRBV12-4 and TRBJ1-2, with D possibly being TRBD1 (5 bases). The length of the CDR3 is 14 residues. Trimming took 7 bases from V and 8 from J, leaving 20 bases between them.

This clonotype was counted many times. V gene TRBV4-2 combines with J gene TRBJ1-2; perhaps TRBD1 as D (5 bases). CDR3 length equals 16 residues. CDR1 LGHNA and CDR2 YNFKEQ come from the germline V gene. V lost 2 bases and J lost 6, with 19 bases in between. CDR3 loop: CASSQPSLEGLDGYTF. The CDR3 DNA is TGTGCCAGCAGCCAACCCTCTTTGGAGGGGCTCGATGGCTACACCTTC.

Many counts were recorded for this clonotype. This chain links TRBV30 with TRBJ2-7; D is undetermined. In germline, CDR1 is GTSNPN, CDR2 SVGIG (reference sequence). Trimming shortened V by 4 bases and J by 0 bases, and 10 bases separated the two germline ends. This CDR3 is 13 amino acids long. CDR3 sequence: CAWMSKSSYEQYF. The DNA of the CDR3 is TGTGCCTGGATGAGTAAGAGCTCCTACGAGCAGTACTTC.

This clonotype has ten or more counts. The chain recombines TRBV6-1 with TRBJ2-2, with a possible D match to TRBD1 (5 bases). CDR3 length: 15 residues. Germline V lookup: CDR1 MNHNS, CDR2 SASEGT. The ends were cut back, 4 bases at V and 1 base at J, with 10 bases in the middle. The CDR3 nucleotides read TGTGCCAGCAGTGCCTTCAGGGAGAACACCGGGGAGCTGTTTTTT. Its protein is CASSAFRENTGELFF.

The rearrangement uses TRBV7-8 and TRBJ1-5; the D is unclear. Germline-derived CDR1 and CDR2 are SGHVS and FQNEAQ. Between the trimmed V and J ends, which lost 10 bases and 2 bases, there was a span of 27 bases. This CDR3 is built from 18 residues. As DNA, the CDR3 is TGTGCCACCGGCCCCTCCCAACACACAAGAAGAGGCAATCAGCCCCAGCATTTT. This encodes CATGPSQHTRRGNQPQHF.

This clonotype was counted many times. The chain links TRBV28 to TRBJ1-1, with 7 bases aligning to TRBD1. J was trimmed by 2 bases and V by 5 bases; bases with no gene match: 8. This CDR3 is 15 amino acids long. The germline CDR1 and CDR2 sequences are MDHEN and SYDVKM. The CDR3 is CASSAWTGINTEAFF. The CDR3 DNA reads as TGTGCCAGCAGTGCTTGGACAGGCATTAACACTGAAGCTTTCTTT.

Note on this clonotype: The junction departs from the called germline gene at one end, perhaps through a read error. CDR3 amino acids: CASSQTSGQGSYEQYF. The CDR3 coding sequence is TGCGCCAGCAGCCAGACGTCGGGACAGGGATCGTACGAGCAGTACTTC. The chain joins TRBV24-1 to TRBJ2-7; 9 nucleotides match TRBD1. CDR1 is KGHDR and CDR2 is SFDVKD in the germline V gene. There are 16 residues in the CDR3.

This clonotype turned up a few times. The chain couples TRBV4-2 to TRBJ2-1, with 11 bases aligning to TRBD2. Germline lookup yields CDR1 LGHNA and CDR2 YNFKEQ. CDR3 length equals 19 residues. The ends lost 3 bases at V and 0 bases at J; junction bases unmatched: 10. The CDR3 DNA reads as TGTGCCAGCAGCCAGCCCGGGACTAGCGGATTGAGCTCCTACAATGAGCAGTTCTTC. Translated, it gives CASSQPGTSGLSSYNEQFF.

This clonotype was counted ten times or more. The chain couples TRBV6-1 to TRBJ2-7; the D call may be TRBD1 or TRBD2 (5 bases each). Germline CDR1 MNHNS, CDR2 SASEGT. CDR3 length: 15 amino acids. Trimming removed 1 base from V and 4 bases from J, with 14 bases in between. The DNA for the CDR3 is TGTGCCAGCAGTGAAGTCGGGGCGCTTGCATACGAGCAGTACTTC. It translates to CASSEVGALAYEQYF.

This clonotype was seen at least ten times. The V and J genes are TRBV19 and TRBJ2-2, with no clear D. CDR1 is LNHDA, CDR2 SQIVND, per germline (reference sequence). V lost 3 bases and J lost 9, with 8 bases in between. The CDR3 loop spans 12 amino acids. The CDR3 coding sequence is TGTGCCAGTAGTATTCGCGGCAGGGAGCTGTTTTTT. Residues: CASSIRGRELFF.

This clonotype was seen ten or more times. In DNA form, the CDR3 reads TGTGCCAGCAGATCCTCGGGGGAAGCGAACACTGAAGCTTTCTTT. This codes for CASRSSGEANTEAFF. This chain uses TRBV6-5 with TRBJ1-1; D is possibly TRBD1 (5 bases). Germline V gene lookup returns CDR1 MNHEY and CDR2 SVGAGI. Between the trimmed V and J ends, which lost 6 bases and 1 base, there was a span of 15 bases. The CDR3 has 15 amino acids.

Many counts were recorded for this clonotype. V gene TRBV7-9 combines with J gene TRBJ1-1; D gene ambiguous. Germline CDR1 is SEHNR and CDR2 is FQNEAQ (reference sequence). V was clipped by 6 bases and J by 4 bases, with 15 bases between them. This CDR3 is 14 amino acids long. As DNA, the CDR3 is TGTGCCAGCAGTTCACCCGGAATGGGCACTGAAGCTTTCTTT. Its translation is CASSSPGMGTEAFF.

This clonotype was seen repeatedly, ten times or more. This rearrangement joins TRBV4-1 to TRBJ1-1; D remains ambiguous. Per germline, CDR1 MGHRA and CDR2 YSYEKL. V lost 0 bases to trimming and J lost 0 bases, with 11 bases between them. CDR3 length: 16 amino acids. The chain's CDR3 is CASSQDTQRMNTEAFF. The CDR3 DNA follows: TGCGCCAGCAGCCAAGATACGCAGCGGATGAACACTGAAGCTTTCTTT.

The chain couples TRBV3-1 to TRBJ1-5, with a weak D call TRBD1 (5 bases). The CDR3 covers 15 residues. Looked up from germline, CDR1 is LGHDT and CDR2 is YNNKEL (reference sequence). V lost 1 base and J lost 2, with 9 bases in between. CDR3 in amino acids: CASSQGGVGNQPQHF. In DNA form, the CDR3 reads TGTGCCAGCAGCCAAGGAGGGGTGGGCAATCAGCCCCAGCATTTT.

This sequence joins TRBV18 and TRBJ1-6, with D unclear. V was shortened by 10 bases and J by 7 bases, with 14 bases between the two germline ends. The CDR3 consists of 13 residues. Germline CDR1 and CDR2: KGHSH and LQKENI. In DNA form, the CDR3 reads TGTGCCAACTCGCTTGGGAAAAATTCACCCCTCCACTTT. Its translation is CANSLGKNSPLHF.

The sample holds a few counts of this clonotype. This chain joins TRBV12-3 or TRBV12-4 and TRBJ1-1, with D tentatively TRBD1 (5 bases). The CDR3 has 14 residues. Trimming left V 5 bases short and J 1 base short, with 11 bases between. The CDR3, as DNA: TGTGCCAGCAGTAAGGGACCTTGGAACACTGAAGCTTTCTTT. It specifies CASSKGPWNTEAFF.

V and J are TRBV12-3 or TRBV12-4 and TRBJ1-1; D call uncertain. The V and J ends lost 4 bases and 5 bases respectively, with 14 bases between them. There are 14 residues in the CDR3. CDR3 DNA sequence: TGTGCCAGCAGTTACCCCGCCGGGAGAACTGAAGCTTTCTTT. This encodes CASSYPAGRTEAFF.